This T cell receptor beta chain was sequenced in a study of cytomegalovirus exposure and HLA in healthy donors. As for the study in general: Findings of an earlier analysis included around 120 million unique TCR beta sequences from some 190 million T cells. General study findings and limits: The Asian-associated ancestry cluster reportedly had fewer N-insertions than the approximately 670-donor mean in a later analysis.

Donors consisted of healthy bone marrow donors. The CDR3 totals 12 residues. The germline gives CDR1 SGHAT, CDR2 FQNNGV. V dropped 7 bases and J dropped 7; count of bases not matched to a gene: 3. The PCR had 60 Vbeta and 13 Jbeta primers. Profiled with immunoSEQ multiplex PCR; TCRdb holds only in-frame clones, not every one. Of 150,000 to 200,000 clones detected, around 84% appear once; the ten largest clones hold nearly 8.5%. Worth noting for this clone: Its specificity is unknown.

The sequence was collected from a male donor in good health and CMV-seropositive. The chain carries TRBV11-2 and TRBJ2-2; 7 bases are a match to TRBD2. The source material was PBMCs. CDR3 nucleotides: TGTGCCAGCACTTCGGGGGGCGGGGAGCTGTTTTTT. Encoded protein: CASTSGGGELFF.